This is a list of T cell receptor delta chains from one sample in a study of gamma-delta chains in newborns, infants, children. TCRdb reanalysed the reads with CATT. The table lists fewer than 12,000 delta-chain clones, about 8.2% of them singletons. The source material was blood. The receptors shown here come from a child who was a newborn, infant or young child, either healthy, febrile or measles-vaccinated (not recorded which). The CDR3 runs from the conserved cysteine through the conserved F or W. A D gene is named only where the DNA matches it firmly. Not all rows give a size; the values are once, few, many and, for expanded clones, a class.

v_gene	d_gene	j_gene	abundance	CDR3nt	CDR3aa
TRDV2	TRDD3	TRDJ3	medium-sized	TGTGCCTGTGACACCTACTGGGGGAGCTCCTGGGACACCCGACAGATGTTTTTC	CACDTYWGSSWDTRQMFF
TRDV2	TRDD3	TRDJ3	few	TGTGCCTGTGACCGACTGGGGGGCCGTAGCTCCTGGGACACCCGACAGATGTTTTTC	CACDRLGGRSSWDTRQMFF
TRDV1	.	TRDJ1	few	TGTGCTCTTGGGGAAGGGCCCTATCCTGCTGGTCCGGGGGACCTCCTGTATAAACTCATCTTT	CALGEGPYPAGPGDLLYKLIF
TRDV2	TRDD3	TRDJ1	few	TGTGCCTGTGACTTACTGGGGGCCAGGACCGATAAACTCATCTTT	CACDLLGARTDKLIF
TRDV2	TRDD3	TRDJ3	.	TGTGCCTGTGACGAGACTGGGGGATACGCAGGCTGGGACACCCGACAGATGTTTTTC	CACDETGGYAGWDTRQMFF
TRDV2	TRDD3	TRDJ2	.	TGTGCCTGTGACCCCGTACTGGGGGATACTTTGACAGCACAACTCTTCTTT	CACDPVLGDTLTAQLFF
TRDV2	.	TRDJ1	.	TGTGCCTGTGACATTCTGAGGCCAGTCGATTACACCGATAAACTCATCTTT	CACDILRPVDYTDKLIF
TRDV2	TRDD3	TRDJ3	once	TGTGCCTGTGACTTACTGGGGGATGCGAAGGTCAAGATTACCTGGGACACCCGACAGATGTTTTTC	CACDLLGDAKVKITWDTRQMFF
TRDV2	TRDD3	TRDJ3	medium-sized	TGTGCCTGTGACCCAGTACTGGGGGATAGCTCCTGGGACACCCGACAGATGTTTTTC	CACDPVLGDSSWDTRQMFF
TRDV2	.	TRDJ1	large	TGTGCCTGTGACACGATGGGACCATACACCGATAAACTCATCTTT	CACDTMGPYTDKLIF
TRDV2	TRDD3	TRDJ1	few	TGTGCCTGTGACGCCATGGAAGGGGGATACGCCCTCACCGATAAACTCATCTTT	CACDAMEGGYALTDKLIF
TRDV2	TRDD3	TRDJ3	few	TGTGCCTGTGACACCGGTACTGGGGGTTCACCCTCCTGGGACACCCGACAGATGTTTTTC	CACDTGTGGSPSWDTRQMFF
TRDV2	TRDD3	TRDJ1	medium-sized	TGTGCCTGTGACACTGTTTCTGGGGGATACGCCGGAACCGATAAACTCATCTTT	CACDTVSGGYAGTDKLIF
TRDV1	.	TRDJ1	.	TGTGCTCTTGGGGGAGACTGGGAGCAGACCGATAAACTCATCTTT	CALGGDWEQTDKLIF
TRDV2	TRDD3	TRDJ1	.	TGTGCCTGTGACCCGGCGGGAATTGGGGGACCCAACACCGATAAACTCATCTTT	CACDPAGIGGPNTDKLIF
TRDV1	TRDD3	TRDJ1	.	TGTGCTCTTGGGGAAAAGAAGGCACCAACTGGGGGATACGGACTCATCTTT	CALGEKKAPTGGYGLIF
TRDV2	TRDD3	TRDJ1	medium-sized	TGTGCCTGTGAGGGACTGGGGGATACTTCGAAGACCGATAAACTCATCTTT	CACEGLGDTSKTDKLIF
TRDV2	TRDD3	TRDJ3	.	TGTGCCTGTGACACAGCGGGGATACGCTCCTGGGACACCCGACAGATGTTTTTC	CACDTAGIRSWDTRQMFF
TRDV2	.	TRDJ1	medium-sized	TGTGCCTGTGATCGACTGGAGGAAGCGTACACCGATAAACTCATCTTT	CACDRLEEAYTDKLIF
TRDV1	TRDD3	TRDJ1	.	TGTGCTCTTGGGGTTCCTTTGTACTGGGGGATACTCGCCCCCACCGATAAACTCATCTTT	CALGVPLYWGILAPTDKLIF
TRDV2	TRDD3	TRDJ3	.	TGTGCCTGTGACACCCCTGTTGGCAATTGGGGGACGGCCAGCTCCTGGGACACCCGACAGATGTTTTTC	CACDTPVGNWGTASSWDTRQMFF
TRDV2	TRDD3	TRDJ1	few	TGTGCCTGTGACACCGTAGGATCTACTGGGGGATATTGGACCGATAAACTCATCTTT	CACDTVGSTGGYWTDKLIF
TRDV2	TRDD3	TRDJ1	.	TGTGCCTGTGACACCGGACGCCCGGGATACGAAGGAGATAAACTCATCTTT	CACDTGRPGYEGDKLIF
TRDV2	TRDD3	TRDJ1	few	TGTGCCTGTGACACGCTTTCGACTGGGGGACCCAAACACTTGTACACCGATAAACTCATCTTT	CACDTLSTGGPKHLYTDKLIF
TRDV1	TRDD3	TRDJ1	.	TGTGCTCTTGGGGAAGGTCTGATTTCTGTACTGGGGGAGCTGTACACCGATAAACTCATCTTT	CALGEGLISVLGELYTDKLIF
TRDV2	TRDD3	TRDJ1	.	TGTGCCTGTGACACCATCCTGGGGGAGGCTCACACCGATAAACTCATCTTT	CACDTILGEAHTDKLIF
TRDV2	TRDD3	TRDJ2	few	TGTGCCTGTGACCCGGTAGTACTGGGGGATACAGCACAACTCTTCTTT	CACDPVVLGDTAQLFF
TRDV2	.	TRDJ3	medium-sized	TGTGCCTGTGACACCGGGGGGCCGAGCTCCTGGGACACCCGACAGATGTTTTTC	CACDTGGPSSWDTRQMFF
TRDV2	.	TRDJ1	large	TGTGCCTGTGACACCGTACAGGGGGCCCCACGCCGGTACACCGATAAACTCATCTTT	CACDTVQGAPRRYTDKLIF
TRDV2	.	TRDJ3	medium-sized	TGTGCCTGTGACAGCGGTAACCCTCGCTCCTGGGACACCCGACAGATGTTTTTC	CACDSGNPRSWDTRQMFF
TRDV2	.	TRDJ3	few	TGTGCCTGTGACACGGTACTGGGAAGCTCCTGGGACACCCGACAGATGTTTTTC	CACDTVLGSSWDTRQMFF
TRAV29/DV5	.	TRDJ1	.	TGTGCAGCAAGCCTGGACTGGGACGGGGGAAACACCGATAAACTCATCTTT	CAASLDWDGGNTDKLIF
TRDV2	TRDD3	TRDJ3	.	TGTGCCTGTGACACCTTGACTGGGGGGCTTCCCCCACGGAGGTCCTGGGACACCCGACAGATGTTTTTC	CACDTLTGGLPPRRSWDTRQMFF
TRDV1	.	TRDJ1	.	TGTGCTCTTGGGGAGCACCTACGCCTACTGCCATACACCGATAAACTCATCTTT	CALGEHLRLLPYTDKLIF
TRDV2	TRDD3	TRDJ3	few	TGTGCCTGTGACTCGCTGGGGGATACCGGCTCCTGGGACACCCGACAGATGTTTTTC	CACDSLGDTGSWDTRQMFF
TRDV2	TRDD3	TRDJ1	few	TGTGCCTGTGACATCCTAACTGGGGGATATAGGAACACCGATAAACTCATCTTT	CACDILTGGYRNTDKLIF
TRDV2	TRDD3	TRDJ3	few	TGTGCCTGTGACTATACTGGGGTTGAAAGACATAGCTCCTGGGACACCCGACAGATGTTTTTC	CACDYTGVERHSSWDTRQMFF
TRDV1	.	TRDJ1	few	TGTGCTCTTGGGAACGCGCTTACAGGGGCCACGGAAAGGTACACCGATAAACTCATCTTT	CALGNALTGATERYTDKLIF
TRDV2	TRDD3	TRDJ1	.	TGTGCCTGTGACACCGTACTGGGGGATACGCGATACACCGATAAACTCATCTTT	CACDTVLGDTRYTDKLIF
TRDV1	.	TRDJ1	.	TGTGCTCTTGGGGAACATTCCCTTCGTTCTACCGATAAACTCATCTTT	CALGEHSLRSTDKLIF